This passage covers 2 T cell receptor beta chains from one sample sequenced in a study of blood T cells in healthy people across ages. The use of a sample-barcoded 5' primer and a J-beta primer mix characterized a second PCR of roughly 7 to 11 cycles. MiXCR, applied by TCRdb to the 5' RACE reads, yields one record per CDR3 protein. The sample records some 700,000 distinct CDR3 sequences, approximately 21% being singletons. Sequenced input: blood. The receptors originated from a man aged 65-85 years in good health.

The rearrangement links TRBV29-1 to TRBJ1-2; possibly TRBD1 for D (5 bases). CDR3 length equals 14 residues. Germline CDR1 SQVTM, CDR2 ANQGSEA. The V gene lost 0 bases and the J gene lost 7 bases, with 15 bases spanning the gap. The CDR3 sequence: CSVEDQGRVGGYTF. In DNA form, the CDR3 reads TGCAGCGTTGAAGATCAGGGCAGGGTGGGTGGCTACACCTTC.

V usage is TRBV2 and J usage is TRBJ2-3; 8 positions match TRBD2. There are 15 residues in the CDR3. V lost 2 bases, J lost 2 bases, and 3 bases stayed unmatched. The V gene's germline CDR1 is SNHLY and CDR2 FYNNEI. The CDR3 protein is CASSERRGATDTQYF. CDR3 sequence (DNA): TGTGCCAGCAGTGAACGGCGGGGGGCCACAGATACGCAGTATTTT.